These 13 T cell receptor beta chains came from one sample sequenced in a study of blood T cell repertoires in COVID-19 (dated by TCRdb to the early 2020s). Library method: the immunoSEQ multiplex PCR assay. As stored in TCRdb, this immuneACCESS dataset retains in-frame rearrangements with V and J assigned. A fraction of the clones does not appear; measured against another copy, unresolved V genes explain less than half of the discrepancy, and the remainder lacks a known reason. The sample data list 250,000 to 350,000 clones, and approximately 91% of these were observed just once. Of the sample, roughly 10% is held by the ten largest clones. The sequenced sample was peripheral blood. The source of these receptors is a woman aged 30 to 39 with COVID-19, enrolled during active disease.

The rearrangement joins TRBV9 to TRBJ2-3; D unresolved. Between the trimmed V and J ends, which lost 4 bases and 4 bases, there was a span of 19 bases. CDR3 length equals 16 residues. The germline gives CDR1 SGDLS, CDR2 YYNGEE. CDR3 protein: CASSPRIQPAADTQYF. The CDR3, as DNA: TGTGCCAGCAGCCCTAGGATCCAGCCAGCCGCAGATACGCAGTATTTT. Drawing the rest from reference TRBV9 and TRBJ2-3, the complete variable domain is DSGVTQTPKHLITATGQRVTLRCSPRSGDLSVYWYQQSLDQGLQFLIQYYNGEERAKGNILERFSAQQFPDLHSELNLSSLELGDSALYFCASSPRIQPAADTQYFGPGTRLTVL.

The count of this clone is one. J is TRBJ1-4 and V is TRBV3-1 (or the pseudogene TRBV3-2); D is unresolved. This CDR3 contains 14 residues. The germline gives CDR1 LGHDT, CDR2 YNNKEL (reference sequence). Trimming pared 3 bases from V and 0 bases from J, leaving 5 bases between. Written as DNA, the CDR3 is TGTGCCAGCAGCCAGTCGGCAACTAATGAAAAACTGTTTTTT. This encodes CASSQSATNEKLFF.

The chain uses TRBV6-2 or TRBV6-3 and TRBJ1-2, with D tentatively TRBD1 (5 bases). Germline V gene lookup returns CDR1 MNHEY and CDR2 SVGEGT. This CDR3 contains 16 residues. The ends were cut back, 3 bases at V and 0 bases at J, with 14 bases in the middle. The CDR3 loop is CASSYVDSPTNYGYTF. DNA for the CDR3: TGTGCCAGCAGTTATGTTGACAGTCCCACTAACTATGGCTACACCTTC.

Written as DNA, the CDR3 is TGTGCCAGCAGCCACCGACTGTTGGAGGACTATGGCTACACCTTC. Translating gives CASSHRLLEDYGYTF. The chain joins TRBV3-1 (or the pseudogene TRBV3-2) to TRBJ1-2, with D unresolved. The germline V gene encodes CDR1 LGHDT and CDR2 YNNKEL (reference sequence). V was clipped by 3 bases and J by 3 bases, with 14 bases between them. The CDR3 contains 15 residues.

This clone occurred a few times. The V gene is TRBV15, the J gene TRBJ2-7; possibly TRBD1 for D (6 bases). Trimming removed 1 base at V and 2 bases at J, with 9 bases between. This CDR3 is built from 14 residues. Germline V gives CDR1 LNHNV, CDR2 YYDKDF (reference sequence). CDR3 DNA: TGTGCCACCAGCAGAGGGGACACCACCTACGAGCAGTACTTC. Protein product: CATSRGDTTYEQYF.

The chain has TRBV7-2 and TRBJ1-6; the D is unclear. The CDR3 runs 14 residues. Trimming left V 5 bases short and J 7 bases short, with 12 bases between. Germline V lookup: CDR1 SGHTA, CDR2 FQGNSA. CDR3 region: CASSPRGRNSPLHF. The DNA of the CDR3 is TGTGCCAGCAGCCCCCGAGGGAGAAATTCACCCCTCCACTTT.

The rearrangement uses TRBV7-8 and TRBJ2-5; 11 bases are a match to TRBD2. Unmatched junction bases numbered 10, after V lost 5 bases and J lost 2 bases. The CDR3 is 17 amino acids. Germline V gives CDR1 SGHVS, CDR2 FQNEAQ. CDR3 DNA sequence: TGTGCCAGCAGCGAAGGGCGTACTAGCGGGAGTCAAGAGACCCAGTACTTC. Amino acid sequence: CASSEGRTSGSQETQYF.

The V and J genes are TRBV2 and TRBJ2-7; D is ambiguous. The germline V and J ends were trimmed by 7 bases and 4 bases, with 14 bases remaining between them. The CDR3 covers 13 residues. The germline gives CDR1 SNHLY, CDR2 FYNNEI. The chain's CDR3 is CASTHNLGYEQYF. CDR3 bases: TGTGCCAGCACCCACAATCTCGGGTACGAGCAGTACTTC.

This clone was counted a single time. The gene calls are TRBV4-1 and TRBJ2-3, with TRBD2 matching over 8 bases. The J segment lost 10 bases and the V segment lost 2 bases, leaving 20 bases of the junction unmatched. Germline V CDR1 and CDR2: MGHRA, YSYEKL. The CDR3 runs to 18 residues. The CDR3 nucleotides are TGCGCCAGCAGCCAACAAGTTCAGACGGGGACGCGGGGGGCTTCGCAGTATTTT. Amino acids: CASSQQVQTGTRGASQYF.

The CDR3 is CASSLGPLVYNEQFF. In nucleotides, the CDR3 is TGTGCCAGCAGCTTAGGGCCGCTGGTCTACAATGAGCAGTTCTTC. This chain connects TRBV7-2 to TRBJ2-1; D gene ambiguous. The CDR3 is 15 amino acids. The germline V and J ends were trimmed by 1 base and 3 bases, with 10 bases remaining between them. Germline V gene data show CDR1 as SGHTA and CDR2 as FQGNSA.

The chain joins TRBV2 to TRBJ2-7, with 9 bases aligning to TRBD2. This CDR3 region has 14 residues. Germline V lookup: CDR1 SNHLY, CDR2 FYNNEI. V lost 7 bases and J lost 3; bases outside the gene matches: 7. The CDR3 sequence is CASMAASGNYEQYF. CDR3 in DNA: TGTGCCAGCATGGCGGCTAGCGGGAACTACGAGCAGTACTTC.

The chain is built from TRBV7-2 and TRBJ1-5; the match to TRBD1 covers 8 bases. The CDR3 consists of 15 residues. The germline V gene has CDR1 SGHTA and CDR2 FQGNSA. V trimming: 5 bases; J trimming: 2 bases; junction bases outside the gene matches: 5. CDR3 nucleotide sequence: TGTGCCAGCAGCATCTCAGGGGGCCGCAATCAGCCCCAGCATTTT. Protein: CASSISGGRNQPQHF.

V usage is TRBV6-2 or TRBV6-3 and J usage is TRBJ1-4; no clear D. This CDR3 contains 16 residues. V lost 2 bases and J lost 8, with 18 bases in between. Germline V gives CDR1 MNHEY, CDR2 SVGEGT. This chain's CDR3 is CASSYGWAGIGEKLFF. The CDR3 DNA is TGTGCCAGCAGTTACGGGTGGGCCGGGATAGGCGAAAAACTGTTTTTT.